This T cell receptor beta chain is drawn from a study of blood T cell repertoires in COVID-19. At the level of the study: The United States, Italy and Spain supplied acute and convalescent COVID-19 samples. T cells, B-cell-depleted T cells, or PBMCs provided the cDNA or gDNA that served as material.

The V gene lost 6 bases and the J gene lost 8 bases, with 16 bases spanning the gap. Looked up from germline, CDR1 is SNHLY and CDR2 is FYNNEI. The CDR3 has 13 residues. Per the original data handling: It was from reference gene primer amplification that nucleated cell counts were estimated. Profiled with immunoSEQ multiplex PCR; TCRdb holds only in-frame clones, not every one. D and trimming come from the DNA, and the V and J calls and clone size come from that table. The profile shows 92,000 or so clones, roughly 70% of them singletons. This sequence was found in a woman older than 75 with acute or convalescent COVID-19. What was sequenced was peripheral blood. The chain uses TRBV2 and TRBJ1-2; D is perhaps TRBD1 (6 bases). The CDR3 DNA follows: TGTGCCAGCAGAACAGGGTCTTCCCGGGGCTACACCTTC. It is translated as CASRTGSSRGYTF. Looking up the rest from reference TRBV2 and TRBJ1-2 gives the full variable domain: EPEVTQTPSHQVTQMGQEVILRCVPISNHLYFYWYRQILGQKVEFLVSFYNNEISEKSEIFDDQFSVERPDGSNFTLKIRSTKLEDSAMYFCASRTGSSRGYTFGSGTRLTVV.